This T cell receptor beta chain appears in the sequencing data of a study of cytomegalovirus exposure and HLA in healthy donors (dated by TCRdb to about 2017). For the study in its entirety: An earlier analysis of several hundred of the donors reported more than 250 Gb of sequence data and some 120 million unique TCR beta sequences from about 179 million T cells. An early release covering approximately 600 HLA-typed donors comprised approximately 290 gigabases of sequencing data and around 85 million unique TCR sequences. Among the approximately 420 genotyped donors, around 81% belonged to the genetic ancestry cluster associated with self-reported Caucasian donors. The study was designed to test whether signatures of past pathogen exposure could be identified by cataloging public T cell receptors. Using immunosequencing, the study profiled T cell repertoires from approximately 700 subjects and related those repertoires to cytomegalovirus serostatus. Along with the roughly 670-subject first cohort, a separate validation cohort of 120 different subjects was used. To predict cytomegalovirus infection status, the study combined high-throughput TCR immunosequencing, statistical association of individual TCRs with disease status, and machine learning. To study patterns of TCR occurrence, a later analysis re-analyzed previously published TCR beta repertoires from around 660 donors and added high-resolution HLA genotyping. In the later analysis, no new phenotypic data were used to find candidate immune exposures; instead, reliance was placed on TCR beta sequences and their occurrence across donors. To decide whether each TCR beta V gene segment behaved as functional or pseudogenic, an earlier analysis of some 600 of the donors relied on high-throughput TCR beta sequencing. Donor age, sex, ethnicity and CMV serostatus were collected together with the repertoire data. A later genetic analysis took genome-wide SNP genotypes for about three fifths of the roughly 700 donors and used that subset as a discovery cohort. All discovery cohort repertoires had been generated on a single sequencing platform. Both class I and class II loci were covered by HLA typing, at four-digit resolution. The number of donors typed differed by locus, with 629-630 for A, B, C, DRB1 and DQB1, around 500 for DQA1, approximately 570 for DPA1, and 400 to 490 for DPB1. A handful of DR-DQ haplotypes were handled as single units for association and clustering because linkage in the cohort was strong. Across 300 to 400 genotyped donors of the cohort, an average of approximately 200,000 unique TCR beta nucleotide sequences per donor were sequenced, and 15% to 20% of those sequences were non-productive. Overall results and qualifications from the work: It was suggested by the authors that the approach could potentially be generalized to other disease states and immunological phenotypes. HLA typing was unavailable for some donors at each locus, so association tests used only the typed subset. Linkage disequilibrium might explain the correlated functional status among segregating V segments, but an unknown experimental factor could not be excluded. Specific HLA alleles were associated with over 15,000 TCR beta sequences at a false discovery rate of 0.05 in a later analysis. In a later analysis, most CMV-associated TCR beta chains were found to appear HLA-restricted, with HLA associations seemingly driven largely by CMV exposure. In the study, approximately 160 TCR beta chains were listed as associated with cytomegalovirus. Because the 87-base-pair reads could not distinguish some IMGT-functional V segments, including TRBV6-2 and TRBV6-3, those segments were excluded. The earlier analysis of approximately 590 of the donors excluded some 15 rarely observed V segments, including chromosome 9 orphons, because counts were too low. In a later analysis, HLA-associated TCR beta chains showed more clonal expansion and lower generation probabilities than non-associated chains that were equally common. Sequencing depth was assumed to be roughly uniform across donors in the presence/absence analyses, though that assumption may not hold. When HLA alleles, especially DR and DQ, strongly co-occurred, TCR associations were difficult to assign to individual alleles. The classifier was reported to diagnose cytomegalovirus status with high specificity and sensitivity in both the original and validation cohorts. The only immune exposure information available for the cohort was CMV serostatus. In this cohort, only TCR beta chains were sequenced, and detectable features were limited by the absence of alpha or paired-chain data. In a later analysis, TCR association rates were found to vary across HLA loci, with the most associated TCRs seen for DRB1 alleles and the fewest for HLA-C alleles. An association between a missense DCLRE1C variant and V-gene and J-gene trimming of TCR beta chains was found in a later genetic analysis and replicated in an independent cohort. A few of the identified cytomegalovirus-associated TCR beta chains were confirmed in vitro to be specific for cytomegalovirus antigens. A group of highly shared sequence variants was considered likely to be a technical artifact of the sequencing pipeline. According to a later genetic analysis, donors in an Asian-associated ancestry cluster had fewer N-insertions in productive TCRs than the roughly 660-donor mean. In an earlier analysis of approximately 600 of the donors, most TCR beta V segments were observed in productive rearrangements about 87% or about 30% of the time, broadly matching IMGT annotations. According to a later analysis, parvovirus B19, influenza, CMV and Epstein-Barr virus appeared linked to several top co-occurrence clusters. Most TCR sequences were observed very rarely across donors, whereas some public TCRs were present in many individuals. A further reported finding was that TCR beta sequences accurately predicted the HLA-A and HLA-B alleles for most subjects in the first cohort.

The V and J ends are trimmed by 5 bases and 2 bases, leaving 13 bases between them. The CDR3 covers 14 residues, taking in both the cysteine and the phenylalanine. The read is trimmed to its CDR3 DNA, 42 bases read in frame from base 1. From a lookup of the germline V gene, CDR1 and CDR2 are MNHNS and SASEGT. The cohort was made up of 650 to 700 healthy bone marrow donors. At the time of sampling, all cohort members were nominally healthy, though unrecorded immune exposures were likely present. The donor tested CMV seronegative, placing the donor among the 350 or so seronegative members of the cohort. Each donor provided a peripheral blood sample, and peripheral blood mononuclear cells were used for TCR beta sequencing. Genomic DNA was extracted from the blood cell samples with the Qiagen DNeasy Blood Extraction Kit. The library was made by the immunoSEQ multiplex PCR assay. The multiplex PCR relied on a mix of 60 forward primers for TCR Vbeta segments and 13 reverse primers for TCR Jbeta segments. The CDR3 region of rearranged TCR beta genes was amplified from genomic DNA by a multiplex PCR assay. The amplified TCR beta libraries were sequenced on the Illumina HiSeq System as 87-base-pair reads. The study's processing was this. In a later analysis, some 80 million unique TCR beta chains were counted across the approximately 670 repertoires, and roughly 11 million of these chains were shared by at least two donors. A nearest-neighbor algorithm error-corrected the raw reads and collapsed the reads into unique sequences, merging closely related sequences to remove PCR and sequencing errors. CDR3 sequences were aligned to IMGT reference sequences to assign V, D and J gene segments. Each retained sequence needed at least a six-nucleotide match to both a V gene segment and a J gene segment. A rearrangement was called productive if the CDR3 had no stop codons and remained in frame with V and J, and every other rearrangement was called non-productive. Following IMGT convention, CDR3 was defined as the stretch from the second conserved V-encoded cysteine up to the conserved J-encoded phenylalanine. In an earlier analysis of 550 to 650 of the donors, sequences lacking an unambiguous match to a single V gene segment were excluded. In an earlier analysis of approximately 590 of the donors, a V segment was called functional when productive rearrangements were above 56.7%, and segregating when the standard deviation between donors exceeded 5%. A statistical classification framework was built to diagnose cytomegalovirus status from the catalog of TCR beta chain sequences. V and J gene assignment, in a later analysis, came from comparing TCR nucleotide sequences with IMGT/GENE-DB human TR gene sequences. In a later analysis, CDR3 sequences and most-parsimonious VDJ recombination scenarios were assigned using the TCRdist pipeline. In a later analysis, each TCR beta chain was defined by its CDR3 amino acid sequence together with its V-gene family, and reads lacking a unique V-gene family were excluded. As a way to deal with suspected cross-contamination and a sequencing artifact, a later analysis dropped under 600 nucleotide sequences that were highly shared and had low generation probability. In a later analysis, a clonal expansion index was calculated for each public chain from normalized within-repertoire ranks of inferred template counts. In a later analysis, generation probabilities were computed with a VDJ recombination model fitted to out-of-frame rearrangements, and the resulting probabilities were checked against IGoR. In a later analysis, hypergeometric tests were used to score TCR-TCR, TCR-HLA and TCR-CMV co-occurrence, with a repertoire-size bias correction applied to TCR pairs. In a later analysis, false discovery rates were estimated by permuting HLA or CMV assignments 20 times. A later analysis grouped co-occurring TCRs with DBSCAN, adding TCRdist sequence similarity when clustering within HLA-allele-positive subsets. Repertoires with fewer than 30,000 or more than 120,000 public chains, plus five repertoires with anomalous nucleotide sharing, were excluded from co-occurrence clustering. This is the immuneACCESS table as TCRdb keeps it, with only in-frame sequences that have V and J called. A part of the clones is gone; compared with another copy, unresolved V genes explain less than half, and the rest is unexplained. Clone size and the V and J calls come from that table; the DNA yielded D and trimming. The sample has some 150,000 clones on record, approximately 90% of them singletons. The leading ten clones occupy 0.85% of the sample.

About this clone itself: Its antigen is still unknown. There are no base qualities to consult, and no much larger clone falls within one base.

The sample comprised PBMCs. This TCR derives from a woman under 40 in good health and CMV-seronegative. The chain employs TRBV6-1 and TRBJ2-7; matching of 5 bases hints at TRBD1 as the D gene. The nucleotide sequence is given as TGTGCCAGCAGTCCCCGGACACCCCCCTACGAGCAGTACTTC. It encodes CASSPRTPPYEQYF.